This T cell receptor beta chain was found in a study of T cells after yellow fever vaccination. Study-wide results and limits: Abundant clonotypes from the bulk population could get into FACS-sorted repertoires as contaminants. Reappearing after the booster were most of the clones from primary vaccination (around 95% CD4, roughly 86% CD8). Though weaker, the secondary response peaked faster, on day 5 versus 15.

The CDR3 runs to 15 residues. Germline CDR1 SGHVS, CDR2 FNYEAQ. V lost 7 bases to trimming and J lost 3 bases, with 17 bases between them. To note about this clonotype: Its antigen is undetermined.

TCRdb processed the 5' RACE reads anew with MiXCR; each CDR3 protein has one entry. The sample lists 450,000 to 650,000 distinct CDR3 sequences, around a fifth seen once, with about 17% in the top ten. Specimen: PBMCs, collected less than 25 days after the first yellow fever vaccination. The chain is built from TRBV7-6 and TRBJ2-3; unclear D gene. The clonotype comes from a man aged 18 to 35 who received the YFV17D yellow fever vaccine. CDR3 sequence: CASTPRFGGTDTQYF. The CDR3 DNA is TGTGCCAGCACCCCTCGCTTCGGTGGGACAGATACGCAGTATTTT. Using reference TRBV7-6 and TRBJ2-3 for the parts outside the CDR3, the full variable domain is GAGVSQSPRYKVTKRGQDVALRCDPISGHVSLYWYRQALGQGPEFLTYFNYEAQQDKSGLPNDRFSAERPEGSISTLTIQRTEQRDSAMYRCASTPRFGGTDTQYFGPGTRLTVL.